What follows are 11 T cell receptor beta chains derived from one specimen sequenced in a study of blood T cell repertoires in COVID-19. TCRdb keeps only in-frame clones here, not all; method: immunoSEQ multiplex PCR. The sample lists fewer than 300,000 clones; approximately 86% were seen once. Sequencing was carried out using peripheral blood. The receptors here all came from a man aged 35 to 55 who had recovered from COVID-19.

The gene calls are TRBV6-5 and TRBJ2-7; D is unresolved. Trimming pared 0 bases from V and 3 bases from J, leaving 9 bases between. The germline gives CDR1 MNHEY, CDR2 SVGAGI. This CDR3 is 14 amino acids long. The CDR3 reads CASSYSITVYEQYF. The DNA for the CDR3 is TGTGCCAGCAGTTACTCGATTACAGTCTACGAGCAGTACTTC.

The rearrangement links TRBV9 to TRBJ1-2; D not certain. Germline assignment: CDR1 SGDLS and CDR2 YYNGEE. V lost 4 bases, J lost 4 bases, and 14 bases lay in between. The CDR3 consists of 14 residues. The CDR3, as DNA: TGTGCCAGCAGCCCGAGCGACCCTGGCTATGGCTACACCTTC. As protein: CASSPSDPGYGYTF.

The chain links TRBV29-1 to TRBJ1-2; no reliable D call. CDR1 and CDR2 from the germline V gene are SQVTM and ANQGSEA. The CDR3 spans 14 residues. V lost 6 bases and J 4 bases, leaving 18 bases between the germline ends. CDR3: CSVRTWSRGYGYTF. CDR3 DNA sequence: TGCAGCGTAAGAACTTGGTCGAGAGGCTATGGCTACACCTTC.

The gene calls are TRBV6-1 and TRBJ1-1; tentative D call: TRBD1 (6 bases). The germline V gene encodes CDR1 MNHNS and CDR2 SASEGT. This CDR3 has 13 residues. Trimming pared 8 bases from V and 1 base from J, leaving 11 bases between. In DNA, the CDR3 is TGTGCCAGCGGACAGAAGCAGAACACTGAAGCTTTCTTT. Translated: CASGQKQNTEAFF.

The CDR3 protein is CASRRGGASEKLFF. The CDR3 DNA reads TGTGCCAGCAGACGGGGGGGCGCGAGTGAAAAACTGTTTTTT. The genes are TRBV7-9 and TRBJ1-4, with D maybe TRBD1 (6 bases). CDR1 SEHNR and CDR2 FQNEAQ come from the germline V gene (reference sequence). V was clipped by 6 bases and J by 7 bases, with 15 bases between them. The CDR3 has 14 residues. Supplemented by reference TRBV7-9 and TRBJ1-4, the full variable domain reads DTGVSQNPRHKITKRGQNVTFRCDPISEHNRLYWYRQTLGQGPEFLTYFQNEAQLEKSRLLSDRFSAERPKGSFSTLEIQRTEQGDSAMYLCASRRGGASEKLFFGSGTQLSVL.

The V and J genes are TRBV19 and TRBJ1-2; D gene unclear. Germline lookup yields CDR1 LNHDA and CDR2 SQIVND (reference sequence). Trimming removed 9 bases at V and 4 bases at J, with 15 bases between. There are 13 residues in the CDR3. CDR3 sequence (DNA): TGTGCCAGCAGGAAAGTCCCCGTCTATGGCTACACCTTC. This gives the protein CASRKVPVYGYTF.

The chain uses TRBV2 and TRBJ2-7; D might be TRBD1 (5 bases). Germline assignment: CDR1 SNHLY and CDR2 FYNNEI. The CDR3 extends over 11 amino acids. The germline V and J ends were trimmed by 7 bases and 4 bases, with 8 bases remaining between them. CDR3 DNA sequence: TGTGCCAGCATCAGGGATTACGAGCAGTACTTC. Protein: CASIRDYEQYF.

The chain couples TRBV6-5 to TRBJ2-7; D is ambiguous. The germline CDR1 and CDR2 sequences are MNHEY and SVGAGI. The CDR3 is made up of 16 amino acids. The V gene lost 0 bases and the J gene lost 6 bases, with 18 bases spanning the gap. The CDR3 is CASSYSILVPLIEQYF. The CDR3 nucleotides read TGTGCCAGCAGTTACTCCATTCTAGTCCCCCTCATCGAGCAGTACTTC.

This clone was seen just once. This rearrangement joins TRBV9 to TRBJ1-3; D not resolved. Trimming stripped 4 bases from V and 0 bases from J, with 8 bases between. The germline CDR1 and CDR2 sequences are SGDLS and YYNGEE. The CDR3 has 14 amino acids. CDR3 sequence (DNA): TGTGCCAGCAGCCCTAGTAACTCTGGAAACACCATATATTTT. As protein: CASSPSNSGNTIYF.

The rearrangement links TRBV25-1 to TRBJ2-3; no clear D. This CDR3 spans 12 amino acids. V was clipped by 3 bases and J by 4 bases, with 5 bases between them. CDR1 is MGHDK and CDR2 is SYGVNS in the germline V gene. CDR3 bases: TGTGCCAGCAGTGATCTCGCAGATACGCAGTATTTT. Translation gives CASSDLADTQYF.

This clone was detected once. The chain recombines TRBV5-4 with TRBJ1-2; 8 positions match TRBD1. Germline CDR1 and CDR2: SGHNT and YYREEE (reference sequence). V shed 4 bases, J shed 8 bases, and the junction held 13 bases outside the gene matches. This CDR3 is 15 amino acids long. DNA of the CDR3: TGTGCCAGCAGCACCAATGACAGGGGCCCGGAAGGCTACACCTTC. The encoded protein is CASSTNDRGPEGYTF. Filled out from reference TRBV5-4 and TRBJ1-2, the complete variable domain reads ETGVTQSPTHLIKTRGQQVTLRCSSQSGHNTVSWYQQALGQGPQFIFQYYREEENGRGNFPPRFSGLQFPNYSSELNVNALELDDSALYLCASSTNDRGPEGYTFGSGTRLTVV.